Detailed here is one T cell receptor (beta chain). This clonotype came up a few times. What this receptor recognizes is not known. No base-level quality is on record; no much larger clone is a single base apart. This entry is derived from a study of T cell repertoires in cytomegalovirus infection (dated by TCRdb to between 2017 and 2020). For the study in its entirety: Because public TCR beta signatures pointed to carriage of CMV infection together with the matching HLA type, the HLA type of each donor mattered for the analysis. Overall study results and their limits: Carriers of CMV infection plus the relevant HLA type were discriminated by the cumulative frequency of public TCR beta family members in the study cohort and in an independent roughly 340-donor cohort. The ex vivo response was dominated by HLA-C-restricted CMV-specific TCR beta clonotypes, and the single most frequent clonotype in two of eight donors was supplied by these HLA-C-restricted clonotypes.

For sequencing, an Illumina HiSeq 1500 was employed. In TCRdb, the public reads were trimmed at Q25 with fastp and aligned with MiXCR, with productive beta chains retained. Rows with a matching CDR3 protein are joined into one entry that keeps the most common DNA and genes. This sample gives 740,000 or so distinct CDR3 sequences in total; approximately 34% of them show up just once. The ten largest account for 2.5% to 3.5% of the sample. Based on the germline V gene (reference sequence), the CDR1 and CDR2 sequences are GTSNPN and SVGIG. The junction shows trimming of 1 base on V and 6 bases on J, plus 9 bases between the germline ends. Measured from the cysteine to the phenylalanine, the CDR3 is 13 residues long. The only DNA kept is the CDR3, 39 bases in frame from the first base.

Sample: PBMCs. This sequence uses TRBV30 and TRBJ2-2, with the D gene uncertain. The sequence derives from a human donor in good health (CMV status not recorded). Some clones in this sample may be carry-over from other donors' samples. The DNA sequence is given as TGTGCCTGGAGTGAAGTCGGCGCCGGGGAGCTGTTTTTT. This is translated as CAWSEVGAGELFF.